The 25 T cell receptor beta chains below were found in one sample sequenced in a study of T cells after yellow fever vaccination (dated by TCRdb to between 2017 and 2020). The sample's treatment or condition, from its label and the paper: live attenuated yellow fever vaccine strain. Receptor amplification or capture employed 5' RACE. Sequencing relied on an Illumina NovaSeq 6000. The public reads were quality trimmed at Q25 with fastp and then assembled into clones with MiXCR by TCRdb, keeping productive beta chains. One record per CDR3 amino acid sequence lists the most common genes and DNA. Within this sample are some 240,000 distinct CDR3 sequences, with approximately 3% of them counted one time only. The top ten constitute 3.2% of the sample. This sample comprised CD4+ T cells sorted from PBMCs, obtained 10 days after the yellow fever booster vaccination. These receptors came from a man between 18 and 29 years old who received the YFV17D yellow fever vaccine.

As for this clonotype: A much larger clone is a single base away; this may be a read error. This chain uses TRBV12-3 or TRBV12-4 with TRBJ2-5; D may be TRBD1 or TRBD2 (6 bases each). V was pared by 2 bases and J by 4 bases, with 14 bases between. The CDR3 has 15 amino acids. In nucleotides, the CDR3 is TGTGCCAGCAGTTTACTGGGGGGCCGGGGAGAGACCCAGTACTTC. This translates into CASSLLGGRGETQYF.

This clonotype was detected many times. The J gene is TRBJ2-2, the V gene TRBV7-3, with a possible D match to TRBD1 (5 bases). The CDR3 sequence is 14 residues long. Trimming removed 2 bases from V and 4 bases from J, with 8 bases in between. CDR1 and CDR2 (germline): SGHTA, FQGTGA. The DNA for the CDR3 is TGTGCCAGCAGCTTAGCAGGGATCACCGGGGAGCTGTTTTTT. Its protein product is CASSLAGITGELFF.

The chain is built from TRBV7-2 and TRBJ1-2; D may be TRBD1 (5 bases). Germline V CDR1 and CDR2: SGHTA, FQGNSA. This CDR3 is built from 14 residues. The V and J ends lost 5 bases and 5 bases respectively, with 15 bases between them. In DNA, the CDR3 is TGTGCCAGCAGCCCGGAAGGGACCAATTATGGCTACACCTTC. The encoded protein is CASSPEGTNYGYTF.

This chain links TRBV5-1 with TRBJ1-5; D not resolved. Trimming left V 1 base short and J 6 bases short, with 5 bases between. Germline loops: CDR1 SGHRS, CDR2 YFSETQ. The CDR3 loop spans 12 amino acids. CDR3 sequence reads: CASSLIAQPQHF. The CDR3 region has the DNA TGCGCCAGCAGCTTGATCGCTCAGCCCCAGCATTTT.

This clonotype was picked up many times. This chain links TRBV9 with TRBJ2-5, with 9 bases fitting TRBD2. Trimming removed 0 bases from V and 5 bases from J; junction bases left unmatched: 5. The CDR3 extends over 15 amino acids. Germline V gene lookup returns CDR1 SGDLS and CDR2 YYNGEE. CDR3: CASSVGGGAWETQYF. In nucleotides, the CDR3 is TGTGCCAGCAGCGTAGGCGGGGGGGCCTGGGAGACCCAGTACTTC.

At least ten counts were recorded for this clonotype. This chain joins TRBV5-5 and TRBJ1-1, with 7 bases aligning to TRBD1. The CDR3 extends over 15 amino acids. J was trimmed by 0 bases and V by 0 bases; bases with no gene match: 2. The V gene's germline CDR1 is SGHKS and CDR2 YYEKEE (reference sequence). CDR3 amino acids: CASSLGTGVNTEAFF. CDR3 nucleotide sequence: TGTGCCAGCAGCTTGGGGACAGGAGTGAACACTGAAGCTTTCTTT. Complete variable domain (other parts from reference TRBV5-5 and TRBJ1-1): DAGVTQSPTHLIKTRGQQVTLRCSPISGHKSVSWYQQVLGQGPQFIFQYYEKEERGRGNFPDRFSARQFPNYSSELNVNALLLGDSALYLCASSLGTGVNTEAFFGQGTRLTVV.

This clonotype was seen at least ten times. The genes are TRBV10-3 and TRBJ2-5, with D possibly matching TRBD1 (6 bases). V gave up 2 bases and J gave up 5 bases, with 12 bases separating them. This CDR3 has 14 amino acids. Per germline, CDR1 ENHRY and CDR2 SYGVKD. The CDR3 region has the DNA TGTGCCATCAGTGAGAGTCAGGGGCGGGAGACCCAGTACTTC. Translated: CAISESQGRETQYF.

This sequence joins TRBV5-4 and TRBJ2-6, with 7 bases fitting TRBD2. The V gene end was trimmed by 4 bases and the J gene end by 0 bases; junction bases not matched to a gene: 7. This CDR3 is built from 17 residues. Germline CDR1 is SGHNT and CDR2 is YYREEE (reference sequence). In DNA form, the CDR3 reads TGTGCCAGCAGCCCAGCGGGGATCCTCTCTGGGGCCAACGTCCTGACTTTC. It codes for CASSPAGILSGANVLTF.

This clonotype was picked up many times. The chain joins TRBV9 to TRBJ2-1; D unresolved. This CDR3 has 12 amino acids. Trimming stripped 2 bases from V and 3 bases from J, with 3 bases between. CDR1 is SGDLS, CDR2 YYNGEE, per germline. CDR3 in amino acids: CASSVGYNEQFF. In DNA form, the CDR3 reads TGTGCCAGCAGCGTCGGCTACAATGAGCAGTTCTTC.

This clonotype was detected many times. The rearrangement links TRBV4-2 to TRBJ2-5; 7 positions agree with TRBD1. Losses at the gene ends were 1 base for V and 3 bases for J; bases not matched to a gene: 5. The CDR3 covers 15 residues. Germline-derived CDR1 and CDR2 are LGHNA and YNFKEQ. This chain's CDR3 is CASSQGTGGEETQYF. The CDR3 DNA reads TGTGCCAGCAGCCAAGGGACAGGTGGGGAAGAGACCCAGTACTTC.

The sample holds many counts of this clonotype. The chain couples TRBV10-3 to TRBJ2-7; TRBD1 matches at 8 bases. There are 14 residues in the CDR3. J lost 2 bases, V lost 6 bases, and 6 bases had no gene match. Germline V gives CDR1 ENHRY, CDR2 SYGVKD. The CDR3 loop is CAIRGTGATYEQYF. The DNA for the CDR3 is TGTGCCATCAGGGGGACAGGCGCTACCTACGAGCAGTACTTC.

This clonotype was observed many times. The rearrangement links TRBV3-1 to TRBJ2-4; tentatively, D is TRBD1 (6 bases). V lost 4 bases, J lost 10 bases, and 14 bases lay in between. The CDR3 covers 13 residues. The germline V gene has CDR1 LGHDT and CDR2 YNNKEL (reference sequence). CDR3 nucleotides: TGTGCCAGCAGCCCTGGGGACACAAGAATTCAGTACTTC. Translation: CASSPGDTRIQYF.

V gene TRBV5-1 combines with J gene TRBJ2-3; 9 bases match TRBD2. Germline values: CDR1 SGHRS, CDR2 YFSETQ. This CDR3 is built from 15 residues. Trimming removed 4 bases from V and 2 bases from J; junction bases left unmatched: 5. The CDR3, as DNA: TGCGCCAGCAGCCCCGAGCGGGGGGTCACAGATACGCAGTATTTT. Encoded protein: CASSPERGVTDTQYF.

Ten or more counts support this clonotype. The chain carries TRBV7-9 and TRBJ2-1, with TRBD2 matching over 7 bases. CDR3 size: 16 residues. J gave up 7 bases and V 7 bases, and 16 bases lay outside the gene matches. Germline loops: CDR1 SEHNR, CDR2 FQNEAQ (reference sequence). The CDR3 sequence is CASTPRGFIMWNEQFF. In DNA form, the CDR3 reads TGTGCCAGCACCCCGCGGGGGTTTATTATGTGGAATGAGCAGTTCTTC.

In this sample, this clonotype turned up a few times. This chain links TRBV7-2 with TRBJ2-7; either TRBD1 or TRBD2 may supply D (5 bases each). Trimming left V 1 base short and J 3 bases short, with 13 bases between. Germline V gives CDR1 SGHTA, CDR2 FQGNSA. This CDR3 spans 15 amino acids. As DNA, the CDR3 is TGTGCCAGCAGCTTAGGAGGGGTAAAAGTCTACGAGCAGTACTTC. Its protein product is CASSLGGVKVYEQYF.

Turning to this clonotype: The junction differs from germline at one of its ends, possibly a read error. This rearrangement joins TRBV2 to TRBJ2-5; D possibly corresponds to TRBD1 (5 bases). Looked up from germline, CDR1 is SNHLY and CDR2 is FYNNEI. The CDR3 consists of 13 residues. CDR3 nucleotide sequence: TGTGCCAGCGGAATTGACAGCCAAGAGACCCACTACTTC. Its translation: CASGIDSQETHYF.

This chain joins TRBV5-1 and TRBJ2-5; no definite D call. This CDR3 contains 11 residues. V lost 4 bases and J 9 bases, leaving 10 bases between the germline ends. Germline values: CDR1 SGHRS, CDR2 YFSETQ. For the CDR3, the DNA is TGCGCCAGCAGCGCCGGTCCGGCCCAGTACTTC. Protein product: CASSAGPAQYF.

In this sample, this clonotype turned up many times. V gene TRBV20-1 combines with J gene TRBJ2-1; the D is unclear. The CDR3 has 15 residues. Germline lookup yields CDR1 DFQATT and CDR2 SNEGSKA (reference sequence). The germline V and J ends were trimmed by 0 bases and 0 bases, with 9 bases remaining between them. CDR3 residues: CSARESASSYNEQFF. For the CDR3, the DNA is TGCAGTGCTAGAGAGAGCGCGAGCTCCTACAATGAGCAGTTCTTC.

This clonotype turned up a few times. The chain links TRBV24-1 to TRBJ1-4; no firm D call. Deletions cut 5 bases from V and 12 bases from J, with 12 bases between. CDR1 and CDR2 from the germline V gene are KGHDR and SFDVKD. This CDR3 contains 12 residues. The CDR3 DNA follows: TGTGCCACCAGTGGTATCAAGAGGGAACTGTTTTTT. Its protein is CATSGIKRELFF.

This clonotype was seen ten or more times. This sequence joins TRBV20-1 and TRBJ2-5, with TRBD2 matching over 14 bases. There are 16 residues in the CDR3. V gave up 1 base and J gave up 2 bases; unmatched junction bases: 3. Germline V gene data show CDR1 as DFQATT and CDR2 as SNEGSKA (reference sequence). CDR3: CSARGRTSGGQETQYF. The CDR3, as DNA: TGCAGTGCTAGAGGCCGGACTAGCGGGGGGCAAGAGACCCAGTACTTC.

The gene calls are TRBV29-1 and TRBJ2-3, with D hard to call. The CDR3 has 13 amino acids. CDR1 and CDR2 from the germline V gene are SQVTM and ANQGSEA. The V end was cut by 1 base, the J end by 4 bases, with 9 bases between. CDR3 loop: CSVEASSADTQYF. The CDR3 nucleotides are TGCAGCGTTGAAGCGTCATCGGCAGATACGCAGTATTTT.

This clonotype was detected many times. V is TRBV11-2 and J is TRBJ2-7; D remains unclear. The CDR3 loop spans 15 amino acids. V was shortened by 5 bases and J by 2 bases, with 16 bases between the two germline ends. Germline CDR1 is SGHAT and CDR2 is FQNNGV. DNA of the CDR3: TGTGCCAGCAGCGCCTATACGACACACACCTACGAGCAGTACTTC. Encoded protein: CASSAYTTHTYEQYF.

At least ten counts were recorded for this clonotype. The V gene is TRBV7-9, the J gene TRBJ2-2, with a weak D call TRBD1 (5 bases). The germline CDR1 and CDR2 sequences are SEHNR and FQNEAQ (reference sequence). The CDR3 length is 12 residues. Deletions cut 5 bases from V and 7 bases from J, with 8 bases between. Written as DNA, the CDR3 is TGTGCCAGCAGCCCCCAGGGCGGGGAGCTGTTTTTT. Translating gives CASSPQGGELFF.

This clonotype has only a few counts. The chain has TRBV6-4 and TRBJ2-5, with D hard to call. Trimming pared 4 bases from V and 0 bases from J, leaving 27 bases between. CDR3 length equals 20 residues. Germline V gene lookup returns CDR1 MRHNA and CDR2 SNTAGT. CDR3 nucleotide sequence: TGTGCCAGCAGTGTCCCTGCCGTCCCCCGGGCCCTCAAATACCAAGAGACCCAGTACTTC. Its protein product is CASSVPAVPRALKYQETQYF.

The rearrangement links TRBV12-3 or TRBV12-4 to TRBJ2-3; D not certain. Trimming pared 2 bases from V and 6 bases from J, leaving 6 bases between. CDR3 length: 12 amino acids. The CDR3 DNA reads TGTGCCAGCAGTTTAAGTTGGGATACGCAGTATTTT. Its protein product is CASSLSWDTQYF.